This TCR beta chain originates from a study of a mutant IDH1 vaccine in newly diagnosed glioma. Time point denoted: baseline, week 1 (first vaccination visit). Treatment noted: pre-vaccination baseline after standard-of-care therapy. V dropped 0 bases and J dropped 8 bases, with 8 bases sitting between them. The V gene's germline CDR1 is GTSNPN and CDR2 SVGIG (reference sequence). The CDR3 has 12 amino acids. Sequencing used immunoSEQ multiplex PCR; TCRdb keeps in-frame clones, though not all of them. The top ten clones hold roughly 4.4% of a sample with tens of thousands of clones, more than 70% of them seen once.

V and J are TRBV30 and TRBJ2-1; D not resolved. Specimen: peripheral blood mononuclear cells (PBMCs), collected from a glioma patient treated with radiotherapy, temozolomide or both. The sequence came from a woman under 30 with glioma. Some clones in this sample may be carry-over from other donors' samples. This chain's CDR3 is CAWSVLGYEQFF. DNA of the CDR3: TGTGCCTGGAGTGTACTTGGGTATGAGCAGTTCTTC.